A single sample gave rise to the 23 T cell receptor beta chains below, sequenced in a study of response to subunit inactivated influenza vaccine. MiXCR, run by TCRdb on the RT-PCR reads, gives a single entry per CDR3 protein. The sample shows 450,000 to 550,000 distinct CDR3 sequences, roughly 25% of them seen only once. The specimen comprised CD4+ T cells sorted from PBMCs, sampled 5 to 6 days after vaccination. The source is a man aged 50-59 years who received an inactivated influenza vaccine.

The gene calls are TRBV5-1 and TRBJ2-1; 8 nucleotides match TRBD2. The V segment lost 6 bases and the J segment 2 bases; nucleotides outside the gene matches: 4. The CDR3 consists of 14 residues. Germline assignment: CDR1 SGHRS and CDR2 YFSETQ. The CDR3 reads CASISGAPYNEQFF. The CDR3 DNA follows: TGCGCCAGCATTAGCGGGGCCCCCTACAATGAGCAGTTCTTC. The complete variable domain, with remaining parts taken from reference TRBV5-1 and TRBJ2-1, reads KAGVTQTPRYLIKTRGQQVTLSCSPISGHRSVSWYQQTPGQGLQFLFEYFSETQRNKGNFPGRFSGRQFSNSRSEMNVSTLELGDSALYLCASISGAPYNEQFFGPGTRLTVL.

CDR3 amino acids: CASSNGPAGLQGNHEQFF. Here the CDR3 DNA reads TGTGCCAGCAGCAACGGGCCGGCGGGACTCCAGGGTAACCATGAGCAGTTCTTC. V and J are TRBV21-1 and TRBJ2-1; TRBD2, as called in the table, went unchecked against the DNA. TRBV21-1 is classified as a pseudogene. The CDR3 extends over 18 amino acids.

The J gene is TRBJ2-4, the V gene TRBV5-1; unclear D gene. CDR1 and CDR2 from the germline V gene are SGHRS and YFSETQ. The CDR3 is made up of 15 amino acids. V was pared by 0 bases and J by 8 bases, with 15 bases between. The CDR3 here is CASSLDATGLDIQYF. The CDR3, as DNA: TGCGCCAGCAGCTTGGATGCCACTGGCTTGGACATTCAGTACTTC.

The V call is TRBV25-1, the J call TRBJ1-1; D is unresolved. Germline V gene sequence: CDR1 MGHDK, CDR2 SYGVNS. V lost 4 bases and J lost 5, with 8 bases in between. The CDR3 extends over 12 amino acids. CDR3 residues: CASSGRPTEAFF. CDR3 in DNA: TGTGCCAGCAGTGGTCGGCCTACTGAAGCTTTCTTT.

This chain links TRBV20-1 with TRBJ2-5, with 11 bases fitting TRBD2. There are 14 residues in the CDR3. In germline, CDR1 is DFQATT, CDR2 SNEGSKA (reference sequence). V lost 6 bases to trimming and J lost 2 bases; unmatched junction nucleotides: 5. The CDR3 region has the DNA TGCAGTGCCCGACGGACTAGCGGGCAAGAGACCCAGTACTTC. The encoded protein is CSARRTSGQETQYF.

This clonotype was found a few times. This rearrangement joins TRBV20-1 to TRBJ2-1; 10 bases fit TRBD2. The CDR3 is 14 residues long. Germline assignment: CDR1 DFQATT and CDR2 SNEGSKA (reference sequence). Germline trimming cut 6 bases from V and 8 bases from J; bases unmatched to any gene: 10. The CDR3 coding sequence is TGCAGTGCCGCCAATAGCGGGAGGCGGGATGAGCAGTTCTTC. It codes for CSAANSGRRDEQFF.

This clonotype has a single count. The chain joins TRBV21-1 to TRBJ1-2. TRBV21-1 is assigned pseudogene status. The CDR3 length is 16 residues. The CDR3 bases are TGTGCCAGCAGCAAAGCGCTGGCAGAGTCTAACTATGGCTACACCTTC. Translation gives CASSKALAESNYGYTF.

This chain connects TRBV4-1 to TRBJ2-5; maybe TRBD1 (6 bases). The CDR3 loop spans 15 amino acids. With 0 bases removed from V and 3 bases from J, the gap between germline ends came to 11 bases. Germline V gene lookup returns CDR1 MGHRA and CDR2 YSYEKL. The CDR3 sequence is CASSQDGYREETQYF. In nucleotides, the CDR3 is TGCGCCAGCAGCCAAGATGGGTACAGGGAAGAGACCCAGTACTTC.

The CDR3 loop reads CSAREGGGAPGELFF. The CDR3, as DNA: TGCAGTGCTAGAGAAGGCGGGGGGGCCCCCGGGGAGCTGTTTTTT. The V gene is TRBV20-1, the J gene TRBJ2-2, with TRBD2 identical over 9 bases. V lost 0 bases, J lost 6 bases, and 5 bases stayed unmatched. Germline V gene sequence: CDR1 DFQATT, CDR2 SNEGSKA (reference sequence). The length of the CDR3 is 15 residues.

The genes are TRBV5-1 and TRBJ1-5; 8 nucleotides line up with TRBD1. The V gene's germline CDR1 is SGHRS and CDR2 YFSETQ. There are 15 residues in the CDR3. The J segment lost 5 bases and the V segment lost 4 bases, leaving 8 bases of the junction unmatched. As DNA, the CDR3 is TGCGCCAGCAGCATAGGACAGGGCCCCCATCAGCCCCAGCATTTT. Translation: CASSIGQGPHQPQHF.

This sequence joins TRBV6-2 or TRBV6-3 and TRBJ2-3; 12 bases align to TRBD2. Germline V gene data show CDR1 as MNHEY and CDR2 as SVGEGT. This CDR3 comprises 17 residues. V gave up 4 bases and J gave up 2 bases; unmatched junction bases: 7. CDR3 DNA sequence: TGTGCCAGCAGTTCCCGACTAGCGGGGGCGTACACAGATACGCAGTATTTT. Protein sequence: CASSSRLAGAYTDTQYF.

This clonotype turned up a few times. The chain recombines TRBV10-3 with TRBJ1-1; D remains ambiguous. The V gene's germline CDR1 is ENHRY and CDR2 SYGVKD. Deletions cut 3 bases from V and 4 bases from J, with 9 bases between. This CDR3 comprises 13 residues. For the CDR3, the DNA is TGTGCCATCAGTGAAAGGGTAGGCACTGAAGCTTTCTTT. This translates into CAISERVGTEAFF.

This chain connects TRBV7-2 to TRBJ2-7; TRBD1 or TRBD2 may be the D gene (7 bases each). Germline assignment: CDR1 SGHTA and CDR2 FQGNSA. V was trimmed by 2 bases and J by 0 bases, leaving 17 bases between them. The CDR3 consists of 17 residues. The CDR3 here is CASSLWGGQKFSYEQYF. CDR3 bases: TGTGCCAGCAGCTTATGGGGGGGACAGAAGTTCTCCTACGAGCAGTACTTC.

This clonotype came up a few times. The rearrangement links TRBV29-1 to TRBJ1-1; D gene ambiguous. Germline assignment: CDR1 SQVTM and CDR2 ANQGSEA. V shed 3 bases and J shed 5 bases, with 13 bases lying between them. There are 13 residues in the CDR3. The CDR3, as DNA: TGCAGCGTTGAGGCAGGAAGAATTACTGAAGCTTTCTTT. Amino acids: CSVEAGRITEAFF.

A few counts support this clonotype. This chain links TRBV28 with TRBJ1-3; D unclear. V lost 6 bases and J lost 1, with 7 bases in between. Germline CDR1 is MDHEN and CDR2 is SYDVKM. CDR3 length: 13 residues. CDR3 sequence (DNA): TGTGCCAGCAGGAAGCAGTCTGGAAACACCATATATTTT. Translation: CASRKQSGNTIYF.

CDR3 protein: CASSLDSSRGYTF. The CDR3 DNA follows: TGCGCCAGCAGCTTGGACAGTTCCCGTGGCTACACCTTC. V is TRBV5-1 and J is TRBJ1-2; no firm D call. From germline, CDR1 is SGHRS and CDR2 YFSETQ. V was shortened by 0 bases and J by 7 bases, with 10 bases between the two germline ends. This CDR3 spans 13 amino acids.

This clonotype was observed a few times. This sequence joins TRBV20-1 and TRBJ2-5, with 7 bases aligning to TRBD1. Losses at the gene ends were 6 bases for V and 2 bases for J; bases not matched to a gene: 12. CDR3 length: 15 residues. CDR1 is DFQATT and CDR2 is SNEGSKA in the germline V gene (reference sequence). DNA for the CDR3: TGCAGTGCCCCCAAGATATTGGGACAGCAAGAGACCCAGTACTTC. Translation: CSAPKILGQQETQYF.

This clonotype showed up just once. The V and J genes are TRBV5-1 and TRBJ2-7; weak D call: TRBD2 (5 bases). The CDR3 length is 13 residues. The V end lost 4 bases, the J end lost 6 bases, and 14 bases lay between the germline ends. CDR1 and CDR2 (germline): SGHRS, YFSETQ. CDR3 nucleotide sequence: TGCGCCAGCAGCGCTGGGAGCGGTGGCGAGCAGTACTTC. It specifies CASSAGSGGEQYF.

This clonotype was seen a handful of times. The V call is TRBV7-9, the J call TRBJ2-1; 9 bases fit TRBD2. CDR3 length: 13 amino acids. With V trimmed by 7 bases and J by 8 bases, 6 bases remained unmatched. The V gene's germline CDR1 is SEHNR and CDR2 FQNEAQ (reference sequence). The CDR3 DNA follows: TGTGCCAGCAATAGCGGGAGATCGGATGAGCAGTTCTTC. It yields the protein CASNSGRSDEQFF. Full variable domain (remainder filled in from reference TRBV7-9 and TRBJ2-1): DTGVSQNPRHKITKRGQNVTFRCDPISEHNRLYWYRQTLGQGPEFLTYFQNEAQLEKSRLLSDRFSAERPKGSFSTLEIQRTEQGDSAMYLCASNSGRSDEQFFGPGTRLTVL.

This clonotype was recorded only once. The CDR3 DNA reads TGTGCCACCAGTGATGGGACTACACCGGATACGCAGTATTTT. Translating it yields CATSDGTTPDTQYF. The V gene is TRBV24-1, the J gene TRBJ2-3; 7 bases map to TRBD2. CDR3 length: 14 residues. The junction had 5 bases not matched to a gene; V was cut back by 3 bases and J by 6 bases. Germline assignment: CDR1 KGHDR and CDR2 SFDVKD.

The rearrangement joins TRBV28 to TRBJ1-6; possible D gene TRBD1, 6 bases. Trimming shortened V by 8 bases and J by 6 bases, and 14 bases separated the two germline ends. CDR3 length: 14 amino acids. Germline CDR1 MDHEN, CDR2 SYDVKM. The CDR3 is CASLRGTSNSPLHF. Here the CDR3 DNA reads TGTGCCAGCCTACGAGGGACAAGTAATTCACCCCTCCACTTT.

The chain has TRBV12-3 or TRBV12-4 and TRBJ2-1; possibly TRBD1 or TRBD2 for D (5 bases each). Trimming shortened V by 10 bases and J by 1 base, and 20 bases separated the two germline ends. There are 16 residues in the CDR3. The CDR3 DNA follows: TGTGCCACCACCAAAGTAGGGACGGGATCCTACAATGAGCAGTTCTTC. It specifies CATTKVGTGSYNEQFF.

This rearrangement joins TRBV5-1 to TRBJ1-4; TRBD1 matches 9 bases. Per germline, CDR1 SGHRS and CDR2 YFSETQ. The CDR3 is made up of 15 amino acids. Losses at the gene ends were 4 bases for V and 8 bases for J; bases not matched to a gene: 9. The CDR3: CASSPQQGALEKLFF. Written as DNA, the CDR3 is TGCGCCAGCAGCCCACAACAGGGGGCGTTGGAAAAACTGTTTTTT.